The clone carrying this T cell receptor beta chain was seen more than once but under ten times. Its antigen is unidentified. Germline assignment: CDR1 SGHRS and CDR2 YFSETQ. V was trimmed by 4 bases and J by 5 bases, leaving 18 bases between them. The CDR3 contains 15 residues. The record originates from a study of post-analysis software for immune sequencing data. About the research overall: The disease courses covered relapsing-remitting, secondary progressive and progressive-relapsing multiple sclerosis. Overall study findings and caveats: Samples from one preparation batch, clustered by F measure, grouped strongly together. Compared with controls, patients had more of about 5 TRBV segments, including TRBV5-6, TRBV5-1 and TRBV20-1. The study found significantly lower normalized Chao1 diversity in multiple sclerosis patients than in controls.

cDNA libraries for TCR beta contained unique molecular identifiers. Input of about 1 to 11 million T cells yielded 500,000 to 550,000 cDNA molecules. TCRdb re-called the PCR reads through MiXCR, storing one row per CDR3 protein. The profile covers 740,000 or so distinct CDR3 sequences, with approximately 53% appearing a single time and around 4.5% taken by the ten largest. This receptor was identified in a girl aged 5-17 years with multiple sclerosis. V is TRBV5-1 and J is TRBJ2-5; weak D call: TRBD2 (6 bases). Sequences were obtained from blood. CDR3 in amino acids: CASSVVASVYETQYF. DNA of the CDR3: TGCGCCAGCAGCGTGGTGGCTAGCGTCTATGAGACCCAGTACTTC.